This TCR beta chain was recovered during a study of T cell clonality in common variable immunodeficiency. Overall study results and limits: What drives increased CVID clonality needs T cell subpopulation sequencing.

CDR3 length equals 15 residues. Germline V gene lookup returns CDR1 SGHKS and CDR2 YYEKEE (reference sequence). After removal of 4 bases from V and 2 bases from J, the junction contained 7 bases not matched to a gene. Sequencing input was equivalent genomic DNA from CVID and controls. Sequenced by immunoSEQ multiplex PCR; TCRdb stores in-frame clones only, minus some. Observed in the sample are under 45,000 clones, none of them singletons. This clone was detected many times. Its antigen is still unknown. The observed sequence ends 3 residues before the CDR3 terminus, with the missing tail filled in from the germline J gene. Donors gave about 5 to 9 ml heparinized peripheral whole blood.

The specimen sequenced was peripheral blood mononuclear cells. The TCR sequence derives from a person aged 18 to 75 in good health. The genes are TRBV5-5 and TRBJ2-3; TRBD1 agrees at 7 bases. CDR3 amino acids: CASSQRQGVTDTQYF. The part of the CDR3 DNA that was read is TGTGCCAGCAGCCAAAGACAGGGAGTCACAGATACG.